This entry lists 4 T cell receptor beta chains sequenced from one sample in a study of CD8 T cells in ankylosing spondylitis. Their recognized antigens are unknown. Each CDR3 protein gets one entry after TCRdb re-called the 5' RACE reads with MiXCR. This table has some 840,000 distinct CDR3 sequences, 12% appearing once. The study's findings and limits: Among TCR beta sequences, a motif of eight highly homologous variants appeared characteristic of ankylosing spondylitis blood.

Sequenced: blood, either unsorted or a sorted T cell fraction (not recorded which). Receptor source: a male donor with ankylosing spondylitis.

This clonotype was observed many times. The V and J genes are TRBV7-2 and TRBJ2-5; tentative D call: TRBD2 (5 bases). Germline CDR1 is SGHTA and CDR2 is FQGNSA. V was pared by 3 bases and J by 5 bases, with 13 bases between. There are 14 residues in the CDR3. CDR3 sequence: CASSLSGVEETQYF. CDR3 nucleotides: TGTGCCAGCAGCTTGAGCGGCGTGGAGGAGACCCAGTACTTC.

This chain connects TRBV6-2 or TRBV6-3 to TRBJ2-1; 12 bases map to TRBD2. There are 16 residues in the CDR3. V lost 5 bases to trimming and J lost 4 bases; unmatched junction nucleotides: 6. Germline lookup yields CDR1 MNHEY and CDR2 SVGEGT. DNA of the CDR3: TGTGCCAGCAGTGGGGGGACTAGCGGGCTTTACAATGAGCAGTTCTTC. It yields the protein CASSGGTSGLYNEQFF.

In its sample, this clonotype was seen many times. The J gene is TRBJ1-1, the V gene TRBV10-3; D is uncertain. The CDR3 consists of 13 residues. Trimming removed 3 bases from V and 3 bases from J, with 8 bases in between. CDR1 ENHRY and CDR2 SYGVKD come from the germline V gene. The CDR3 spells CAISDKEDTEAFF. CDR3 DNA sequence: TGTGCCATCAGTGACAAAGAGGACACTGAAGCTTTCTTT.

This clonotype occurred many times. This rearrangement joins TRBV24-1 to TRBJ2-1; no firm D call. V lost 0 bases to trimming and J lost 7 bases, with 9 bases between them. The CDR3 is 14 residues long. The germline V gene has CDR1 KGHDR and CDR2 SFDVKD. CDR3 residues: CATSDLKAGNEQFF. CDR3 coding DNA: TGTGCCACCAGTGATTTGAAAGCCGGGAATGAGCAGTTCTTC.